This T cell receptor beta chain was identified in a study of blood T cell repertoires in COVID-19. Study summary: PBMCs, B-cell-depleted T cells, or T cells were the source of the cDNA or gDNA that made up the material.

CDR1 and CDR2 from the germline V gene are SGHAT and FQNNGV. The CDR3 has 15 residues. Trimming at V came to 6 bases and at J to 4 bases, leaving 4 bases not matched to a gene. Repertoires were generated with immunoSEQ multiplex PCR, while TCRdb's copy carries only in-frame clones and drops some. Found here are fewer than 40,000 clones, around 79% of them singletons; the top ten hold 23%. The specimen sequenced was peripheral blood. The receptor's source is a man in his 70s with acute or convalescent COVID-19. This chain joins TRBV11-2 and TRBJ2-7, with 15 bases identical to TRBD2. CDR3 loop: CASRGLAGGLYEQYF. The CDR3, as DNA: TGTGCCAGCAGGGGACTAGCGGGAGGCCTATACGAGCAGTACTTC.